This TCR beta chain was observed in a study of control samples from healthy donors and cancer patients. Germline V gene sequence: CDR1 LGHNA, CDR2 YSLEER. The CDR3 contains 17 residues. V was pared by 1 base and J by 4 bases, with 19 bases between. Assay: immunoSEQ multiplex PCR; the TCRdb copy retains only in-frame clones and omits some. The sample includes over 150,000 clones, approximately 94% seen only once; the top ten take around 6.2%. The chain links TRBV4-3 to TRBJ1-2; tentatively, D is TRBD1 (5 bases). The specimen sequenced was blood. The receptor comes from a middle-aged man in good health. CDR3 residues: CASSQVKNMRGRYGYTF. The DNA for the CDR3 is TGCGCCAGCAGCCAAGTAAAGAATATGCGGGGCCGCTATGGCTACACCTTC.